The clone carrying this T cell receptor (beta chain) was observed many times. The antigen remains undetermined. With MiXCR, TCRdb reprocessed the PCR reads. The table records tens of thousands of clones, roughly 25% of them present only once. The data originate from a study of metastatic and nonmetastatic thyroid tumors. The study, taken as a whole, reports: Reported TCR beta diversity, measured in blood and tumor, was significantly higher for malignant thyroid tumors than for benign nodules.

No treatment of any kind had been given to any patient before thyroid surgery. Trimming removed 7 bases from V and 3 bases from J, with 6 bases in between. The CDR3 is 12 amino acids. Sequences were obtained from blood. This receptor was identified in a female donor with papillary thyroid cancer or a benign thyroid nodule (not recorded which). Some clones in this sample may be carry-over from other donors' samples. The chain recombines TRBV12-3 or TRBV12-4 with TRBJ2-2; no firm D call. The CDR3 reads CASTFDTGELFF. The DNA for the CDR3 is TGTGCCAGCACCTTCGACACCGGGGAGCTGTTTTTT.